What follows are 14 T cell receptor beta chains derived from one specimen sequenced in a study of blood T cell repertoires in COVID-19. The assay was immunoSEQ multiplex PCR, and TCRdb's table has in-frame clones only and misses some. Of around 200,000 clones listed, about 89% are singletons. Sequencing was carried out using peripheral blood. The receptors derive from a middle-aged man with active or convalescent COVID-19.

The chain is built from TRBV28 and TRBJ1-4, with unresolved D. CDR3 length equals 14 residues. CDR1 and CDR2 from the germline V gene are MDHEN and SYDVKM. V shed 8 bases and J shed 8 bases, with 18 bases lying between them. The CDR3, as DNA: TGTGCCAGCTTAGACGGTCCTACGAGGGAAAAACTGTTTTTT. Its protein is CASLDGPTREKLFF.

The chain joins TRBV27 to TRBJ1-1; 7 bases match TRBD1. Looked up from germline, CDR1 is MNHEY and CDR2 is SMNVEV (reference sequence). CDR3 size: 16 residues. With V trimmed by 5 bases and J by 0 bases, 9 bases remained unmatched. CDR3 nucleotides: TGTGCCAGCAGTCCAACAGGGGTTTTTATGAACACTGAAGCTTTCTTT. Translating gives CASSPTGVFMNTEAFF.

CDR3 region: CSVVGVDTGELFF. DNA of the CDR3: TGCAGCGTTGTGGGCGTAGACACCGGGGAGCTGTTTTTT. This chain links TRBV29-1 with TRBJ2-2; D is ambiguous. Trimming shortened V by 4 bases and J by 3 bases, and 9 bases separated the two germline ends. The germline gives CDR1 SQVTM, CDR2 ANQGSEA. This CDR3 spans 13 amino acids.

The V and J genes are TRBV6-5 and TRBJ2-2; 8 bases line up with TRBD2. V lost 6 bases and J lost 5; bases outside the gene matches: 5. The germline gives CDR1 MNHEY, CDR2 SVGAGI. This CDR3 has 14 residues. Here the CDR3 reads CASSPGGETGELFF. Written as DNA, the CDR3 is TGTGCCAGCAGCCCGGGGGGGGAGACCGGGGAGCTGTTTTTT.

V and J are TRBV19 and TRBJ2-3; 7 bases are shared with TRBD1. J was trimmed by 6 bases and V by 5 bases; bases with no gene match: 11. Germline V lookup: CDR1 LNHDA, CDR2 SQIVND (reference sequence). This CDR3 has 15 residues. This CDR3 reads CASSPSQGQLDTQYF. DNA for the CDR3: TGTGCCAGTAGTCCCTCACAGGGGCAACTGGATACGCAGTATTTT.

The chain carries TRBV30 and TRBJ1-5, with a possible D match to TRBD1 (5 bases). V gave up 5 bases and J gave up 0 bases, with 11 bases separating them. Per the germline V gene, CDR1 is GTSNPN and CDR2 is SVGIG (reference sequence). The CDR3 has 14 residues. The DNA for the CDR3 is TGTGCCTGGCAACAGGCGGATAGCAATCAGCCCCAGCATTTT. It translates to CAWQQADSNQPQHF.

V gene TRBV10-1 combines with J gene TRBJ1-1; D may be TRBD1 (6 bases). The CDR3 contains 16 residues. Germline CDR1 reads WNHNN; CDR2 reads SYGVQD (reference sequence). V lost 0 bases and J lost 7, with 18 bases in between. CDR3 DNA sequence: TGCGCCAGCAGTGAGTCGACTCAAGGATACAGGGTTGAAGCTTTCTTT. It is translated as CASSESTQGYRVEAFF.

V and J are TRBV6-2 or TRBV6-3 and TRBJ1-2; 7 nucleotides line up with TRBD1. Unmatched junction bases numbered 11, after V lost 5 bases and J lost 5 bases. The CDR3 has 15 residues. Germline V gives CDR1 MNHEY, CDR2 SVGEGT. The CDR3 nucleotides are TGTGCCAGCAGTCCCGACAGGGTGGGGAGATATGGCTACACCTTC. Its protein product is CASSPDRVGRYGYTF.

V usage is TRBV2 and J usage is TRBJ2-7; TRBD2 agrees at 9 bases. V was pared by 5 bases and J by 6 bases, with 8 bases of the junction left unmatched. In germline, CDR1 is SNHLY, CDR2 FYNNEI. There are 14 residues in the CDR3. The CDR3 reads CASSLGLAPSEQYF. The CDR3 region has the DNA TGTGCCAGCAGTCTGGGACTAGCCCCTTCCGAGCAGTACTTC.

This clone occurred a few times. V gene TRBV5-1 combines with J gene TRBJ1-3; possibly TRBD1 for D (6 bases). CDR1 SGHRS and CDR2 YFSETQ come from the germline V gene. V lost 3 bases and J 10 bases, leaving 11 bases between the germline ends. This CDR3 has 12 residues. CDR3 residues: CASSYSGDTIYF. The CDR3 nucleotides are TGCGCCAGCAGCTACTCAGGGGATACCATATATTTT. Filled out from reference TRBV5-1 and TRBJ1-3, the complete variable domain reads KAGVTQTPRYLIKTRGQQVTLSCSPISGHRSVSWYQQTPGQGLQFLFEYFSETQRNKGNFPGRFSGRQFSNSRSEMNVSTLELGDSALYLCASSYSGDTIYFGEGSWLTVV.

This chain joins TRBV18 and TRBJ1-4; TRBD1 agrees at 7 bases. The CDR3 covers 15 residues. Per germline, CDR1 KGHSH and CDR2 LQKENI. V was clipped by 2 bases and J by 7 bases; unmatched bases: 7. The CDR3 region is CASSPVSGQTEKLFF. CDR3 DNA: TGTGCCAGCTCACCAGTGTCGGGACAGACTGAAAAACTGTTTTTT.

The chain couples TRBV9 to TRBJ2-4, with a possible D match to TRBD1 (6 bases). V shed 3 bases and J shed 1 base, with 23 bases lying between them. Germline V gene lookup returns CDR1 SGDLS and CDR2 YYNGEE. There are 19 residues in the CDR3. In DNA, the CDR3 is TGTGCCAGCAGCGGAGGGACCTCTTATACAGGGATGGCCAAAAACATTCAGTACTTC. The encoded protein is CASSGGTSYTGMAKNIQYF.

The chain recombines TRBV11-2 with TRBJ2-2; tentatively, D is TRBD2 (5 bases). Germline CDR1 reads SGHAT; CDR2 reads FQNNGV. The CDR3 length is 16 residues. Trimming removed 1 base at V and 3 bases at J, with 12 bases between. The CDR3 bases are TGTGCCAGCAGCTTAGGGACGGGATGGGACACCGGGGAGCTGTTTTTT. It encodes CASSLGTGWDTGELFF.

V usage is TRBV10-2 and J usage is TRBJ1-2, with D hard to call. Germline V gene lookup returns CDR1 WSHSY and CDR2 SAAADI. The CDR3 consists of 12 residues. The germline V and J ends were trimmed by 3 bases and 13 bases, with 15 bases remaining between them. In DNA form, the CDR3 reads TGCGCCAGCAGTGACGGACGGGTAGGAGGCACCTTC. It codes for CASSDGRVGGTF.